The table lists the clone carrying this TCR beta chain with many counts. What it binds is unknown. These data originate in a study of T-cell memory formation after mild COVID-19. Findings and limits, study-wide: Within pre-infection memory, some responding clones were found, suggesting cross-reactive memory joined. There was a balanced CD4/CD8 profile in clones contracting day 15 to 85, and later expanders leaned CD4+.

V dropped 3 bases and J dropped 1 base, with 16 bases sitting between them. The germline gives CDR1 MGHRA, CDR2 YSYEKL. The CDR3 has 16 residues. The authors produced TCR alpha and TCR beta cDNA libraries with sample barcodes and UMIs by 5'RACE using constant-segment primers. TCRdb redid the calling of the 5' RACE reads with MiXCR, one entry per CDR3 protein. The sample lists roughly 100,000 distinct CDR3 sequences, 10% to 15% occurring once. Sample: PBMCs or a T cell subset sorted from them (not recorded which). The TCR sequence derives from an adult woman who had mild COVID-19 (a few samples of this study predate the infection). Cell type and time point are not known. This chain connects TRBV4-1 to TRBJ2-7; perhaps TRBD1 as D (7 bases). This CDR3 reads CASSHAGGGESYEQYF. DNA for the CDR3: TGCGCCAGCAGCCATGCAGGGGGAGGTGAGTCCTACGAGCAGTACTTC.